The rows below give T cell receptor beta chains drawn from one sample of a study of blood T cell repertoires in COVID-19. This table comes from immunoSEQ multiplex PCR, and its TCRdb copy is limited to in-frame clones, with some not included. The sample has around 28,000 clones, roughly 80% seen once. What was sequenced was peripheral blood. These receptors were obtained from a man between 65 and 79 years old with acute or convalescent COVID-19. CDR3s include the opening cysteine and the closing phenylalanine or tryptophan. The order of the fields is clone size, J gene, V gene, D gene, CDR3 length, CDR3 protein, CDR3 DNA. D genes are given only for firm matches. Only part of the rows carry a size: once, few, many, or a class if the clone is expanded.

NA,TRBJ1-1,TRBV28,NA,15,CASSPNEGRGTEAFF,TGTGCCAGCAGCCCGAATGAGGGCCGGGGCACTGAAGCTTTCTTT
NA,TRBJ2-5,TRBV4-1,TRBD2,16,CASSGRLAGEGETQYF,TGCGCCAGCAGCGGCCGACTAGCGGGAGAGGGGGAGACCCAGTACTTC
NA,TRBJ2-7,TRBV27,NA,14,CASSPAGSPYEQYF,TGTGCCAGCAGTCCCGCGGGCAGCCCCTACGAGCAGTACTTC
NA,TRBJ1-3,TRBV3-1/TRBV3-2,NA,16,CASSQDPQGSGNTIYF,TGTGCCAGCAGCCAAGACCCCCAGGGGTCAGGAAACACCATATATTTT
few,TRBJ2-4,TRBV6-2/TRBV6-3,NA,16,CASSPVGPLAKNIQYF,TGTGCCAGCAGTCCCGTGGGCCCTCTAGCCAAAAACATTCAGTACTTC
few,TRBJ2-7,TRBV7-9,NA,15,CASIESWTHPYEQYF,TGTGCCAGCATCGAATCCTGGACACACCCCTACGAGCAGTACTTC
NA,TRBJ1-5,TRBV29-1,NA,14,CSVANEGFLQPQHF,TGCAGCGTCGCAAATGAGGGATTTCTTCAGCCCCAGCATTTT
NA,TRBJ2-1,TRBV19,TRBD2,15,CASGTSGGRYNEQFF,TGTGCCAGCGGGACTAGCGGGGGACGCTACAATGAGCAGTTCTTC
NA,TRBJ2-7,TRBV3-1/TRBV3-2,TRBD2,15,CASALASGGAYEQYF,TGTGCCAGCGCACTCGCAAGCGGGGGGGCCTACGAGCAGTACTTC
NA,TRBJ2-2,TRBV5-1,TRBD2,15,CASSLGLAGAGELFF,TGCGCCAGCAGCCTGGGACTAGCGGGAGCCGGGGAGCTGTTTTTT
NA,TRBJ2-5,TRBV7-9,TRBD1,16,CASSLFPGTAQETQYF,TGTGCCAGCAGCTTATTCCCTGGGACAGCCCAAGAGACCCAGTACTTC
NA,TRBJ1-4,TRBV5-1,TRBD1,15,CASSLQGVANEKLFF,TGCGCCAGCAGCCTGCAGGGGGTAGCTAATGAAAAACTGTTTTTT
once,TRBJ1-1,TRBV18,NA,15,CASAARAGGEDEAFF,TGTGCCAGCGCAGCAAGGGCCGGGGGGGAAGATGAAGCTTTCTTT
NA,TRBJ1-2,TRBV6-5,NA,15,CASSYSRSGRRADTF,TGTGCCAGCAGTTACTCGAGGTCGGGCAGGAGGGCCGACACCTTC
NA,TRBJ1-4,TRBV5-4,TRBD1,16,CASSLGQGTSSEKLFF,TGTGCCAGCAGCCTAGGACAGGGGACGTCGAGTGAAAAACTGTTTTTT
NA,TRBJ2-1,TRBV25-1,TRBD2,15,CASNRGSLVGNEQFF,TGTGCCAGCAATCGCGGGAGTCTCGTGGGCAATGAGCAGTTCTTC
NA,TRBJ2-1,TRBV12-5,NA,14,CASGSGTPRSEQFF,TGTGCTAGTGGTTCCGGGACTCCGCGTTCTGAGCAGTTCTTC
NA,TRBJ2-7,TRBV5-1,TRBD2,16,CASGPYSGGSSYEQYF,TGCGCCAGCGGTCCCTATAGCGGGGGTAGCTCCTACGAGCAGTACTTC
once,TRBJ2-1,TRBV7-6,TRBD1,17,CASSLANRGDRLDEQFF,TGTGCCAGCAGCTTAGCCAACAGGGGGGACAGACTTGATGAGCAGTTCTTC
NA,TRBJ2-2,TRBV18,NA,16,CASSPPTGLNTGELFF,TGTGCCAGCTCACCACCAACAGGGCTTAACACCGGGGAGCTGTTTTTT
NA,TRBJ1-2,TRBV28,NA,11,CASSSTSGYTF,TGTGCCAGCAGTTCTACCTCTGGCTACACCTTC
NA,TRBJ1-3,TRBV7-2,TRBD1,14,CASSTQGPSNTIYF,TGTGCCAGCAGCACACAGGGGCCTTCAAACACCATATATTTT
NA,TRBJ1-1,TRBV7-9,NA,13,CASSLASPGGAFF,TGTGCCAGCAGCTTAGCAAGTCCCGGGGGAGCTTTCTTT
NA,TRBJ2-3,TRBV2,NA,16,CASKLSAGPSTDTQYF,TGTGCCAGCAAATTGTCGGCGGGACCTAGCACAGATACGCAGTATTTT
once,TRBJ1-4,TRBV5-1,NA,15,CASSLVGVPNEKLFF,TGCGCCAGCAGCTTGGTAGGAGTACCTAATGAAAAACTGTTTTTT
NA,TRBJ1-2,TRBV19,NA,13,CASTDGPNYGYTF,TGTGCCAGTACCGATGGGCCCAACTATGGCTACACCTTC
once,TRBJ1-6,TRBV14,NA,14,CASSQVQGRSPLHF,TGTGCCAGCAGCCAAGTGCAGGGAAGGTCACCCCTCCACTTT
NA,TRBJ1-5,TRBV19,NA,16,CASSIVRRGSNQPQHF,TGTGCCAGTAGTATAGTTCGCCGGGGTAGCAATCAGCCCCAGCATTTT
NA,TRBJ2-7,TRBV5-5,TRBD1,13,CASSSTGTYEQYF,TGTGCCAGCAGCTCGACAGGGACCTACGAGCAGTACTTC
NA,TRBJ1-1,TRBV7-9,NA,14,CASSLGGGNTEAFF,TGTGCCAGCAGCTTAGGGGGAGGGAACACTGAAGCTTTCTTT
NA,TRBJ2-3,TRBV19,TRBD1,15,CASSIVGQGKDTQYF,TGTGCCAGTAGTATAGTGGGACAGGGGAAAGATACGCAGTATTTT
NA,TRBJ2-7,TRBV21-1,NA,18,CASSKGETGSPSPYEQYF,TGTGCCAGCAGCAAGGGCGAGACAGGGAGCCCATCTCCCTACGAGCAGTACTTC
NA,TRBJ1-4,TRBV28,TRBD1,18,CASTGQDRVFATNEKLFF,TGTGCCAGCACCGGGCAGGACAGGGTATTTGCAACTAATGAAAAACTGTTTTTT
NA,TRBJ2-1,TRBV5-4,NA,13,CASSLAQFNEQFF,TGTGCCAGCAGCTTGGCACAGTTCAATGAGCAGTTCTTC
NA,TRBJ2-3,TRBV7-3,TRBD1,14,CASSFLGQGDTQYF,TGTGCCAGCAGCTTTTTGGGACAGGGTGATACGCAGTATTTT
few,TRBJ1-3,TRBV5-6,NA,14,CASGEQGSGNTIYF,TGTGCCAGCGGTGAACAGGGCTCTGGAAACACCATATATTTT
NA,TRBJ2-5,TRBV9,TRBD1,15,CASSGGQGAWETQYF,TGTGCCAGCAGCGGGGGACAGGGGGCATGGGAGACCCAGTACTTC
few,TRBJ2-2,TRBV5-5,TRBD2,16,CASRVSGSGFTGELFF,TGTGCCAGCAGGGTGAGCGGTAGCGGGTTCACCGGGGAGCTGTTTTTT
once,TRBJ1-1,TRBV19,TRBD1,15,CASTPTGRGRTEAFF,TGTGCCAGTACTCCCACGGGCAGGGGGCGGACTGAAGCTTTCTTT
once,TRBJ1-5,TRBV18,TRBD1,18,CASSFRDRASRGDQPQHF,TGTGCCAGCTCGTTCCGGGACAGGGCTTCGCGGGGGGATCAGCCCCAGCATTTT
NA,TRBJ2-7,TRBV6-5,NA,15,CASSYSSQGGYEQYF,TGTGCCAGCAGTTACTCGAGTCAGGGTGGATACGAGCAGTACTTC
few,TRBJ1-3,TRBV5-1,TRBD1,16,CASSITGAVRGNTIYF,TGCGCCAGCAGTATTACAGGGGCCGTTCGTGGAAACACCATATATTTT
NA,TRBJ2-2,TRBV9,NA,15,CASSVDSLNTGELFF,TGTGCCAGCAGCGTCGACAGCTTGAACACCGGGGAGCTGTTTTTT
few,TRBJ2-7,TRBV10-3,NA,12,CAIATANYEQYF,TGTGCCATCGCGACAGCTAACTACGAGCAGTACTTC
few,TRBJ1-4,TRBV3-1/TRBV3-2,NA,13,CASRDSDGEKLFF,TGTGCCAGCAGGGACAGCGACGGTGAAAAACTGTTTTTT
NA,TRBJ1-5,TRBV25-1,TRBD1,13,CASRRTGNQPQHF,TGTGCCAGCAGACGGACAGGGAATCAGCCCCAGCATTTT
NA,TRBJ2-3,TRBV5-6,TRBD2,15,CAGRTAGGGLDTQYF,TGTGCCGGAAGAACAGCGGGAGGCGGATTAGATACGCAGTATTTT
NA,TRBJ2-1,TRBV7-2,TRBD1,14,CASSQGTGSLEQFF,TGTGCCAGCAGCCAAGGGACAGGGTCGCTTGAGCAGTTCTTC
NA,TRBJ1-5,TRBV6-2/TRBV6-3,NA,15,CASSPTGAGNQPQHF,TGTGCCAGCAGCCCGACAGGAGCGGGCAATCAGCCCCAGCATTTT
NA,TRBJ1-2,TRBV7-6,NA,11,CASSLEAGYTF,TGTGCCAGCAGCTTAGAAGCAGGCTACACCTTC
NA,TRBJ1-1,TRBV6-2/TRBV6-3,NA,15,CASSYSARGGTEAFF,TGTGCCAGCAGTTACTCGGCCAGGGGTGGCACTGAAGCTTTCTTT
once,TRBJ1-6,TRBV3-1/TRBV3-2,NA,12,CASSPLNSPLHF,TGTGCCAGCAGCCCCCTCAATTCACCCCTCCACTTT
NA,TRBJ2-1,TRBV7-6,NA,17,CASSPLGGTVKYNEQFF,TGTGCCAGCAGCCCCCTAGGGGGGACAGTAAAGTACAATGAGCAGTTCTTC
NA,TRBJ2-5,TRBV7-2,NA,12,CASSYSRETQYF,TGTGCCAGCAGCTACTCCCGTGAGACCCAGTACTTC
NA,TRBJ1-4,TRBV23-1,NA,16,CASSQTGQITNEKLFF,TGCGCCAGCAGTCAGACAGGACAAATAACTAATGAAAAACTGTTTTTT
NA,TRBJ1-4,TRBV18,NA,14,CASSPSQGIEKLFF,TGTGCCAGCTCACCATCCCAGGGGATTGAAAAACTGTTTTTT
medium-sized,TRBJ1-5,TRBV28,NA,16,CASRPNQRQIDQPQHF,TGTGCCAGCAGACCTAATCAGAGACAGATCGATCAGCCCCAGCATTTT
many,TRBJ2-7,TRBV5-1,TRBD1,14,CASSSGTGIYEQYF,TGCGCCAGCAGCTCCGGGACAGGGATCTACGAGCAGTACTTC
NA,TRBJ1-2,TRBV28,NA,12,CAMQGSNYGYTF,TGTGCCATGCAGGGGTCTAACTATGGCTACACCTTC